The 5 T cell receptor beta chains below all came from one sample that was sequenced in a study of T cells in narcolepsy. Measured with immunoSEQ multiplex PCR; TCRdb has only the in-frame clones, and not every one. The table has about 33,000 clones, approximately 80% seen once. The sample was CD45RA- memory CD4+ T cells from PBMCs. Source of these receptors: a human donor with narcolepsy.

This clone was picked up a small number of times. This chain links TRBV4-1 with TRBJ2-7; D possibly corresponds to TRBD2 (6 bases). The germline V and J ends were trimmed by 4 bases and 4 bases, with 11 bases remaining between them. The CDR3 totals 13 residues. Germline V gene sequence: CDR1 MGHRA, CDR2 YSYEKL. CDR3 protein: CASSLEDYYEQYF. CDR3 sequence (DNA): TGCGCCAGCAGCCTAGAGGACTATTACGAGCAGTACTTC.

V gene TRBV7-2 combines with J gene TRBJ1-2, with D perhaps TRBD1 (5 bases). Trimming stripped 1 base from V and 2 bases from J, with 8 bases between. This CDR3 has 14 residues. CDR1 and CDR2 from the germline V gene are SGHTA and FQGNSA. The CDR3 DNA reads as TGTGCCAGCAGCTTAGAACGACAGAACTATGGCTACACCTTC. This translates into CASSLERQNYGYTF.

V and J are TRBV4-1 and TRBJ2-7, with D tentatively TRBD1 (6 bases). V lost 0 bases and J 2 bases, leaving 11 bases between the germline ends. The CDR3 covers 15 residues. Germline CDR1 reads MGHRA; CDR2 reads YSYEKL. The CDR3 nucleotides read TGCGCCAGCAGCCAAGAGGGGGCAGGGACCTACGAGCAGTACTTC. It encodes CASSQEGAGTYEQYF.

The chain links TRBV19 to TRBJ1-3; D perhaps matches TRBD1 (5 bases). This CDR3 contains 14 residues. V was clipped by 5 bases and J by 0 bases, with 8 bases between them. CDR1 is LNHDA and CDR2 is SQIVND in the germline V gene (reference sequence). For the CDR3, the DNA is TGTGCCAGTAGTGGACAACCCTCTGGAAACACCATATATTTT. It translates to CASSGQPSGNTIYF.

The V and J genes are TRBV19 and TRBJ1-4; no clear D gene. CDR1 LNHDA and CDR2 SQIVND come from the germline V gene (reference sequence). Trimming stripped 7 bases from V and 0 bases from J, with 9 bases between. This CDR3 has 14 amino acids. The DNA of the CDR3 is TGTGCCAGTATGAAGGGCTCAACTAATGAAAAACTGTTTTTT. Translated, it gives CASMKGSTNEKLFF.